Below, one TCR beta chain is given with its context. This clone was observed a single time. There is no known antigen for this receptor. Base qualities are not provided; no much larger clone lies one nucleotide away. The entry originates in a study of shared clonotypes between healthy human individuals (dated by TCRdb to 2018 to 2021). Background on the whole study: Three men and a couple of women, aged 18 to 49 years, made up the cohort. To increase sequencing depth and limit assay-specific biases, different laboratories used diverse techniques to prepare libraries and sequence TCR repertoires. Leukapheresis yielded between about 0.8 and 8.9 billion PBMCs per donor. To estimate repertoire size and how much clonotype sharing occurs between individuals, the study deeply sequenced the blood TCR repertoires of roughly 5 healthy adults. For each donor, CD4 naive and CD4 memory were each run on three plates, CD8 naive on two plates, and CD8 memory on one plate.

CD8 naive samples consisted of CD45RO-negative cells that were positively selected for CCR7, yielding a CD45RA+CCR7+ population without TemRA cells. The donors were healthy, HIV-negative adults who had no recently reported acute infections or vaccinations. All donors were Caucasian adults living in Nashville, Tennessee, USA. Blood was obtained by leukapheresis, after which PBMCs were separated by Ficoll-Histopaque density gradient centrifugation and cryopreserved in liquid nitrogen vapor phase. Analytical flow cytometry was used to check the purity and quantity of each magnetically sorted T cell population. Genomic DNA was isolated from each sorted fraction and quantified by UV absorbance on a Nanodrop 2000c. Summary of the overall study and its limitations: Sampling was limited to blood, and TCR repertoires in tissue likely differ from TCR repertoires in blood. Because the study included only a small number of donors, the genetic and exposure-history diversity represented was limited. Based on pairwise subsampling, the degree of clonotype sharing among donors was expected to be affected by sequencing depth. Estimated clonotype richness was generally larger for naive than for memory subsets. Clonotypes shared by all four sorted-subset donors showed higher generation probabilities than non-shared clonotypes. When a few donors were compared, the shared fraction of clonotypes was 5% to 6.5% for naive CD4, roughly 3.4% for naive CD8, roughly 2.3% for memory CD4, and 0.35% to 0.4% for memory CD8. Rarefaction of sorted-subset datasets indicated incomplete sequencing despite the large sequencing depth.

From cysteine to phenylalanine, the CDR3 is 16 amino acids long. The entry retains the CDR3 DNA only, 48 bases that are in frame from base 1. V is cut back by 10 bases and J by 1 base, with 13 bases in the junction unmatched. From a lookup of the germline V gene (reference sequence), CDR1 and CDR2 are MNHEY and SMNVEV. TCR CDR3 regions were amplified from genomic DNA by multiplex PCR using the deep immunoSEQ assay. Genomic DNA extracted from each cell subset was distributed evenly over all wells of several immunoSEQ 96-well plates, and each plate served as one replicate. Each replicate PCR for sorted subsets received roughly 200 ng genomic DNA, equal to tens of thousands of T cell genomes. Purified libraries were quantified with a Qubit 3.0 fluorometer, sized on a Bioanalyzer 2100, and re-quantified with the KAPA Library Quantification kit. Every immunoSEQ 96-well plate was sequenced on a dedicated single-read 150-cycle Illumina NextSeq 550 flow cell. On the authors' methods: Because the immunoSEQ output held only junctional sequences and lacked quality scores, the filtering could not match the filtering applied to full-length reads. Sequences were annotated with PyIR, a Python wrapper for IgBLAST v1.9, using IMGT germline references to assign V/J genes and CDR3. Any read was removed if the V/J assignment was weak (E-value above 1e-6), the CDR3 was missing, or the read contained stop codons, out-of-frame junctions, or ambiguous translated residues. A V3J clonotype was defined by an identical inferred V gene, J gene, and CDR3 amino acid sequence. Percentage overlap between repertoires was computed as shared unique clonotypes divided by the size of the smaller repertoire. RTK rarefaction, the Chao1 estimator, and Recon v2.1 estimates of unobserved clonotypes were used to assess repertoire richness. For all TCRbeta clonotypes obtained by the gDNA method from a handful of donors, generation probabilities were computed with OLGA. As stored in TCRdb, this immuneACCESS dataset retains in-frame rearrangements with V and J assigned. A fraction of the clones does not appear; measured against another copy, unresolved V genes explain less than half of the discrepancy, and the remainder lacks a known reason. That table gives V, J and clone size, and the DNA gave D and trimming. Counted in this sample were about 2.2 million clones; more than 85% of them appeared once. Of the sample, 1.5% to 2% falls within the top ten clones.

The sequence came from a young man in good health. Some clones in this sample may be carry-over from other donors' samples. The rearranged segments are TRBV27 and TRBJ2-3; 8 bases in the junction line up with TRBD1. Sequences were obtained from naive CD8+ T cells from PBMCs. Explained via the paper, the cell subset or site label denotes: CD45RA+CCR7+. DNA sequence: TGTGCCACCAAGCTCCAGGGGGCAATTGGCACAGATACGCAGTATTTT. The resulting protein is CATKLQGAIGTDTQYF.